This note documents a single TCR beta chain sequence. Other DNA sequences within the sample encode an identical CDR3. The sample belongs to a study of cytomegalovirus exposure and HLA in healthy donors. The CDR3 length is 13 residues. Trimming cost V 3 bases and J 0 bases, with 6 bases left between them. The germline gives CDR1 MNHEY, CDR2 SMNVEV (reference sequence). Primers included in the PCR were 60 Vbeta and 13 Jbeta primers. Some clones are missing from TCRdb's copy, which holds only in-frame ones; the method was immunoSEQ multiplex PCR. Of over 150,000 clones in the sample, less than 80% were seen once.

The sequence was collected from a middle-aged man in good health and CMV-seronegative. This chain connects TRBV27 to TRBJ2-7, with D possibly TRBD2 on 5 matching bases. The specimen was PBMCs. CDR3 sequence: CASSLSGSYEQYF. The CDR3 nucleotides are TGTGCCAGCAGTTTGAGCGGCTCCTACGAGCAGTACTTC.